Listed below are T cell receptor beta chains from one sample, sequenced in a study of T cells in Graves' hyperthyroidism and ophthalmopathy. TCRdb passed the multiplex PCR reads through MiXCR, listing each CDR3 protein once. The sample lists 450,000 to 600,000 distinct CDR3 sequences; 15% to 20% were seen once. Material: blood. These receptors were collected from a man aged 40-55 years with Graves' ophthalmopathy. CDR3s include the opening cysteine and the closing phenylalanine or tryptophan. The D gene is left open where the match is weak. A row's size may be missing; if present it is once, few, many or a size class.

cdr3_aa: CASRPASDTQYF
cdr3_nt: TGCGCCAGCAGACCAGCGTCCGATACGCAGTATTTT
j_call: TRBJ2-3
clone_size: many
d_call: NA
v_call: TRBV5-1

cdr3_aa: CASSHLGDTQYF
cdr3_nt: TGTGCCAGCAGCCACTTGGGAGATACGCAGTATTTT
j_call: TRBJ2-3
clone_size: few
d_call: NA
v_call: TRBV7-3

cdr3_aa: CASSLDGGEYNEQFF
cdr3_nt: TGCGCCAGCAGCTTGGATGGCGGGGAGTACAATGAGCAGTTCTTC
j_call: TRBJ2-1
clone_size: few
d_call: NA
v_call: TRBV5-1

cdr3_aa: CASSSGTSYEQFF
cdr3_nt: TGTGCCAGCAGTTCCGGGACTAGCTATGAGCAGTTCTTC
j_call: TRBJ2-1
clone_size: NA
d_call: TRBD2
v_call: TRBV6-1

cdr3_aa: CAISIGQGPNEQFF
cdr3_nt: TGTGCCATCTCGATAGGACAGGGGCCCAATGAGCAGTTCTTC
j_call: TRBJ2-1
clone_size: few
d_call: TRBD1
v_call: TRBV6-1

cdr3_aa: CATYRGRNQPQHF
cdr3_nt: TGTGCCACGTACAGGGGCAGGAATCAGCCCCAGCATTTT
j_call: TRBJ1-5
clone_size: few
d_call: TRBD1
v_call: TRBV28

cdr3_aa: CASSQGGQGALGNTIYF
cdr3_nt: TGTGCCAGCAGCCAAGGCGGACAGGGGGCGCTTGGAAACACCATATATTTT
j_call: TRBJ1-3
clone_size: few
d_call: TRBD1
v_call: TRBV3-1

cdr3_aa: CASSPTAGGPNTQYF
cdr3_nt: TGTGCCAGTAGCCCGACCGCGGGAGGGCCAAATACGCAGTATTTT
j_call: TRBJ2-3
clone_size: NA
d_call: TRBD2
v_call: TRBV11-2

cdr3_aa: CASRTAPITDTQYF
cdr3_nt: TGTGCCAGCAGAACAGCCCCCATCACAGATACGCAGTATTTT
j_call: TRBJ2-3
clone_size: many
d_call: NA
v_call: TRBV12-3/TRBV12-4

cdr3_aa: CASSHRGMDGYTF
cdr3_nt: TGTGCCAGCAGCCACAGGGGCATGGATGGCTACACCTTC
j_call: TRBJ1-2
clone_size: NA
d_call: TRBD1
v_call: TRBV6-2/TRBV6-3

cdr3_aa: CASNLEGQNPYEQYF
cdr3_nt: TGTGCCAGCAATCTGGAGGGGCAGAACCCCTACGAGCAGTACTTC
j_call: TRBJ2-7
clone_size: many
d_call: NA
v_call: TRBV28

cdr3_aa: CASRVRLHLSGANVLTF
cdr3_nt: TGTGCCAGCAGAGTGCGCCTGCACCTCTCTGGGGCCAACGTCCTGACTTTC
j_call: TRBJ2-6
clone_size: many
d_call: NA
v_call: TRBV2

cdr3_aa: CASSERPGGVTEAFF
cdr3_nt: TGTGCCAGCAGTGAAAGGCCAGGGGGCGTCACTGAAGCTTTCTTT
j_call: TRBJ1-1
clone_size: many
d_call: TRBD1
v_call: TRBV6-1

cdr3_aa: CASSAYTGGHETQYF
cdr3_nt: TGTGCCAGCAGCGCGTACACCGGGGGCCATGAGACCCAGTACTTC
j_call: TRBJ2-5
clone_size: many
d_call: NA
v_call: TRBV11-3

cdr3_aa: CSATSGRASRSTDTQYF
cdr3_nt: TGCAGTGCTACTAGCGGGAGGGCCAGTCGGAGCACAGATACGCAGTATTTT
j_call: TRBJ2-3
clone_size: many
d_call: TRBD2
v_call: TRBV20-1

cdr3_aa: CAVTGASGGYTF
cdr3_nt: TGTGCCGTGACAGGGGCCTCGGGAGGCTACACCTTC
j_call: TRBJ1-2
clone_size: few
d_call: TRBD1
v_call: TRBV10-3

cdr3_aa: CASRSSTGQETQYF
cdr3_nt: TGTGCCAGCAGATCCTCGACTGGGCAAGAGACCCAGTACTTC
j_call: TRBJ2-5
clone_size: many
d_call: NA
v_call: TRBV3-1

cdr3_aa: CASSQDQGFSSYNGQFF
cdr3_nt: TGCGCCAGCAGCCAAGATCAGGGCTTTAGCTCCTACAATGGGCAGTTCTTC
j_call: TRBJ2-1
clone_size: NA
d_call: NA
v_call: TRBV4-3

cdr3_aa: CASSPRGGPVEQYF
cdr3_nt: TGTGCCAGCAGCCCCAGAGGAGGGCCAGTCGAGCAGTACTTC
j_call: TRBJ2-7
clone_size: many
d_call: NA
v_call: TRBV7-2

cdr3_aa: CAISILSTAKGYEQYF
cdr3_nt: TGTGCCATCAGCATACTATCAACGGCCAAGGGCTACGAGCAGTACTTC
j_call: TRBJ2-7
clone_size: NA
d_call: NA
v_call: TRBV10-3

cdr3_aa: CSASRSGPTDTQYF
cdr3_nt: TGCAGTGCTAGTAGGAGCGGGCCTACAGATACGCAGTATTTT
j_call: TRBJ2-3
clone_size: many
d_call: NA
v_call: TRBV20-1

cdr3_aa: CASSLRDRTTDTQYF
cdr3_nt: TGTGCCAGCAGCTTACGGGACAGAACCACAGATACGCAGTATTTT
j_call: TRBJ2-3
clone_size: many
d_call: TRBD1
v_call: TRBV7-2

cdr3_aa: CASSAGVGGLDNSPLHF
cdr3_nt: TGTGCCAGCAGCGCTGGGGTGGGGGGTTTGGATAATTCACCCCTCCACTTT
j_call: TRBJ1-6
clone_size: NA
d_call: NA
v_call: TRBV7-9

cdr3_aa: CASRTIGQGIYYGYTF
cdr3_nt: TGTGCCAGCAGGACGATAGGACAGGGGATTTACTATGGCTACACCTTC
j_call: TRBJ1-2
clone_size: many
d_call: TRBD1
v_call: TRBV28

cdr3_aa: CASSPPRGGGMPSYEQYF
cdr3_nt: TGTGCCAGCAGTCCCCCAAGGGGCGGGGGGATGCCTTCCTACGAGCAGTACTTC
j_call: TRBJ2-7
clone_size: many
d_call: TRBD2
v_call: TRBV28

cdr3_aa: CASSYGSTGADTQYF
cdr3_nt: TGTGCCAGCAGTTACGGATCGACAGGGGCAGATACGCAGTATTTT
j_call: TRBJ2-3
clone_size: many
d_call: TRBD1
v_call: TRBV27

cdr3_aa: CASRPGFRADIQYF
cdr3_nt: TGTGCCAGCAGACCCGGGTTCAGGGCGGACATTCAGTACTTC
j_call: TRBJ2-4
clone_size: many
d_call: NA
v_call: TRBV11-2

cdr3_aa: CSARDQHEQFF
cdr3_nt: TGCAGTGCTAGAGATCAGCATGAGCAGTTCTTC
j_call: TRBJ2-1
clone_size: few
d_call: NA
v_call: TRBV20-1

cdr3_aa: CSALRTSGRVYEQYF
cdr3_nt: TGCAGTGCTCTCCGAACTAGCGGGAGAGTGTACGAGCAGTACTTC
j_call: TRBJ2-7
clone_size: NA
d_call: TRBD2
v_call: TRBV20-1

cdr3_aa: CASSQVGLVDTQYF
cdr3_nt: TGCGCCAGCAGCCAAGTAGGCCTCGTTGATACGCAGTATTTT
j_call: TRBJ2-3
clone_size: few
d_call: NA
v_call: TRBV4-1

cdr3_aa: CASSLRFATEAFF
cdr3_nt: TGTGCCAGCAGTTTACGATTCGCCACTGAAGCTTTCTTT
j_call: TRBJ1-1
clone_size: many
d_call: NA
v_call: TRBV12-3/TRBV12-4

cdr3_aa: CASSQGTGGRKTEAFF
cdr3_nt: TGTGCCAGCAGCCAGGGGACAGGGGGGAGGAAGACTGAAGCTTTCTTT
j_call: TRBJ1-1
clone_size: once
d_call: TRBD1
v_call: TRBV16

cdr3_aa: CASSSGSGRGPDEQFF
cdr3_nt: TGTGCCAGCAGCTCGGGAAGCGGGAGGGGGCCAGATGAGCAGTTCTTC
j_call: TRBJ2-1
clone_size: few
d_call: TRBD2
v_call: TRBV5-4

cdr3_aa: CASSSTPIEQYF
cdr3_nt: TGTGCCAGCAGCTCGACCCCCATCGAGCAGTACTTC
j_call: TRBJ2-7
clone_size: many
d_call: NA
v_call: TRBV7-9

cdr3_aa: CASSEVVRLTESPYEQYF
cdr3_nt: TGTGCCAGCAGTGAAGTAGTGCGTCTGACAGAATCCCCCTACGAGCAGTACTTC
j_call: TRBJ2-7
clone_size: many
d_call: NA
v_call: TRBV6-1

cdr3_aa: CASSLSGTPAMGYEQYF
cdr3_nt: TGTGCCAGCAGCTTATCCGGGACCCCTGCAATGGGCTACGAGCAGTACTTC
j_call: TRBJ2-7
clone_size: many
d_call: NA
v_call: TRBV7-9

cdr3_aa: CASSSTGTGGYNEQFF
cdr3_nt: TGTGCCAGCAGCTCAACCGGGACAGGGGGCTACAATGAGCAGTTCTTC
j_call: TRBJ2-1
clone_size: many
d_call: TRBD1
v_call: TRBV11-3

cdr3_aa: CASSLQGGGTEAFF
cdr3_nt: TGTGCCAGCAGTTTACAGGGAGGAGGCACTGAAGCTTTCTTT
j_call: TRBJ1-1
clone_size: many
d_call: NA
v_call: TRBV7-2

cdr3_aa: CAIRASTSGRGEQYF
cdr3_nt: TGTGCCATCAGGGCATCTACTAGCGGACGGGGCGAGCAGTACTTC
j_call: TRBJ2-7
clone_size: few
d_call: TRBD2
v_call: TRBV10-3

cdr3_aa: CASSYSKRFTGQGSTEAFF
cdr3_nt: TGTGCCAGCAGTTACTCGAAGCGCTTCACGGGACAGGGTTCCACTGAAGCTTTCTTT
j_call: TRBJ1-1
clone_size: many
d_call: TRBD1
v_call: TRBV6-6

cdr3_aa: CASSLGGWAETQYF
cdr3_nt: TGTGCCAGCAGCTTAGGTGGCTGGGCGGAGACCCAGTACTTC
j_call: TRBJ2-5
clone_size: many
d_call: NA
v_call: TRBV7-8

cdr3_aa: CASEYIRGANTEAFF
cdr3_nt: TGTGCCAGCGAATATATTCGAGGAGCGAACACTGAAGCTTTCTTT
j_call: TRBJ1-1
clone_size: many
d_call: NA
v_call: TRBV7-9

cdr3_aa: CSVEGLAGPQYF
cdr3_nt: TGCAGCGTTGAAGGACTAGCGGGCCCCCAGTACTTC
j_call: TRBJ2-5
clone_size: few
d_call: TRBD2
v_call: TRBV29-1

cdr3_aa: CSAYQGADGNTEAFF
cdr3_nt: TGCAGTGCTTACCAGGGGGCAGATGGGAACACTGAAGCTTTCTTT
j_call: TRBJ1-1
clone_size: many
d_call: TRBD1
v_call: TRBV20-1

cdr3_aa: CSVDMDRTYGYIF
cdr3_nt: TGCAGCGTTGATATGGACCGAACCTATGGCTACATCTTC
j_call: TRBJ1-2
clone_size: NA
d_call: NA
v_call: TRBV29-1